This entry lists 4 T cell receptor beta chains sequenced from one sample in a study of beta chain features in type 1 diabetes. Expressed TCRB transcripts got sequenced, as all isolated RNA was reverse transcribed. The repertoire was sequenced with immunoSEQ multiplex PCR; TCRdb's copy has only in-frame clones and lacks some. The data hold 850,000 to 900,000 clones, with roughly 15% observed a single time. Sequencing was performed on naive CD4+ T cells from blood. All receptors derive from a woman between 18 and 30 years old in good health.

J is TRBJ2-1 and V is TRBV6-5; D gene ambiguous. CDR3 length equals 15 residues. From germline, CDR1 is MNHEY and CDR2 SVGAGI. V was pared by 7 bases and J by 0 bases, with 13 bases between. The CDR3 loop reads CASNPLGSSYNEQFF. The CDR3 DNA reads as TGTGCCAGCAACCCCCTTGGTAGCTCCTACAATGAGCAGTTCTTC.

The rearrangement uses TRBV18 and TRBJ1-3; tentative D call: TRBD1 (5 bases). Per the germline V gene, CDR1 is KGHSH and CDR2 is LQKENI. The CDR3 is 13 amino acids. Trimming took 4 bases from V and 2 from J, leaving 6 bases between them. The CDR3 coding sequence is TGTGCCAGCTCACAGGGGACTGGAAACACCATATATTTT. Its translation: CASSQGTGNTIYF. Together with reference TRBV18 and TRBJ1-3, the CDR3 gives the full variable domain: NAGVMQNPRHLVRRRGQEARLRCSPMKGHSHVYWYRQLPEEGLKFMVYLQKENIIDESGMPKERFSAEFPKEGPSILRIQQVVRGDSAAYFCASSQGTGNTIYFGEGSWLTVV.

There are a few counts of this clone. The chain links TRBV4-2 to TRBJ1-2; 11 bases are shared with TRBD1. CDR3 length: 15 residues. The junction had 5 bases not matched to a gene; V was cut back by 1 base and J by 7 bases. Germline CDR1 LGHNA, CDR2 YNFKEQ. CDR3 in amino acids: CASSQGGTGGFGYTF. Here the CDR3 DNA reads TGTGCCAGCAGCCAAGGGGGGACAGGGGGTTTTGGCTACACCTTC.

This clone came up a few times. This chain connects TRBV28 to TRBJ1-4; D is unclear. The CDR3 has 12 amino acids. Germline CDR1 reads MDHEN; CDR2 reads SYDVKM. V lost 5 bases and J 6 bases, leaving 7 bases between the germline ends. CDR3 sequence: CASSLDDEKLFF. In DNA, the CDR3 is TGTGCCAGCAGTCTTGATGATGAAAAACTGTTTTTT.